This T cell receptor beta chain was recovered during a study of shared clonotypes between healthy human individuals. Findings and caveats of the study: Estimated richness was generally greater in naive than memory subsets.

From CD4+ cells came CD45RA+ naive and CD45RA-negative memory subsets. CDR3 length: 12 amino acids. CDR1 is SNHLY, CDR2 FYNNEI, per germline. The J segment lost 2 bases and the V segment lost 8 bases, leaving 2 bases of the junction unmatched. Replicate sorted-subset PCRs were loaded with 150 to 250 ng DNA, 31,000 or so T cell genomes. In the original analysis: Filtering differed, since immunoSEQ gave only junction sequences and no quality scores. Measured with immunoSEQ multiplex PCR; TCRdb has only the in-frame clones, and not every one. That table supplies the V and J calls and clone size; D and trimming were determined from the DNA. The profile covers around 1.4 million clones, with approximately 98.5% appearing a single time and 0.36% taken by the ten largest. Points on this clone: The antigen is undetermined. Other DNA sequences of this sample code for an identical CDR3.

The chain recombines TRBV2 with TRBJ2-7; 8 nucleotides align to TRBD2. The sequence was collected from a man aged 30-40 years in good health. The sample consisted of naive CD4+ T cells sorted from blood. Subset in this sample: CD45RA+ positively selected. CDR3: CASSGGPYEQYF. The CDR3 DNA sequence: TGTGCCAGCTCGGGGGGGCCCTACGAGCAGTACTTC.